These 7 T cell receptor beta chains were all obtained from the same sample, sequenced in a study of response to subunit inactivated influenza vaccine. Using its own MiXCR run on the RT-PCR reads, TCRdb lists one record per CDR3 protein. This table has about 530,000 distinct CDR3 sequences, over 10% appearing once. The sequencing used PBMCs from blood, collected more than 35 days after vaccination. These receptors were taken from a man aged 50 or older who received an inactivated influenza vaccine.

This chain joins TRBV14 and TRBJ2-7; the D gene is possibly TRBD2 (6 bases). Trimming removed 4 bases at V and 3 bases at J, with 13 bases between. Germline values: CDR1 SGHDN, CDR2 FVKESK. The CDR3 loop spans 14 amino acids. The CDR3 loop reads CASSLLGLDYEQYF. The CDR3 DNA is TGTGCCAGCAGCCTTCTGGGACTCGACTACGAGCAGTACTTC. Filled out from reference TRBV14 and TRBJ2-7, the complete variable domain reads EAGVTQFPSHSVIEKGQTVTLRCDPISGHDNLYWYRRVMGKEIKFLLHFVKESKQDESGMPNNRFLAERTGGTYSTLKVQPAELEDSGVYFCASSLLGLDYEQYFGPGTRLTVT.

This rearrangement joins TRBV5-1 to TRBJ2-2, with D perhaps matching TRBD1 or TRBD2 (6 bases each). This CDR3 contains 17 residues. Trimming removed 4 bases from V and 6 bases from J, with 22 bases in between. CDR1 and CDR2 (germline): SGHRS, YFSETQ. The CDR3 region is CASSPLNRAERAGELFF. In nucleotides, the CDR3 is TGCGCCAGCAGCCCCTTAAACAGGGCTGAGCGGGCCGGGGAGCTGTTTTTT.

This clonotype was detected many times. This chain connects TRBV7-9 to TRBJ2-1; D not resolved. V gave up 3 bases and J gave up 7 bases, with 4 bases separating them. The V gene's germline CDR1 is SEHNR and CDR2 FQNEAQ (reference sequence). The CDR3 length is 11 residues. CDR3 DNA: TGTGCCAGCAGCTTCCAAAATGAGCAGTTCTTC. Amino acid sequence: CASSFQNEQFF.

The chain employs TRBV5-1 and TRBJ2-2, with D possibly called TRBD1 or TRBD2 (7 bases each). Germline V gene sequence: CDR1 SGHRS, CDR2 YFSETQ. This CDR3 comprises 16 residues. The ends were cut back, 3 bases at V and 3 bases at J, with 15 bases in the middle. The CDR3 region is CASSSGGGQDTGELFF. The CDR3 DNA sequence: TGCGCCAGCAGCTCAGGGGGGGGTCAGGACACCGGGGAGCTGTTTTTT.

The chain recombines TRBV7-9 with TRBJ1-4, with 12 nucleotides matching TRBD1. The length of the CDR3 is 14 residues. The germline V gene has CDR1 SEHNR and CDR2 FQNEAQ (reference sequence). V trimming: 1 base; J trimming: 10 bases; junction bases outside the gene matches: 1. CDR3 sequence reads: CASSLEGQGAKLFF. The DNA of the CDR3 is TGTGCCAGCAGCTTAGAGGGACAGGGGGCAAAACTGTTTTTT.

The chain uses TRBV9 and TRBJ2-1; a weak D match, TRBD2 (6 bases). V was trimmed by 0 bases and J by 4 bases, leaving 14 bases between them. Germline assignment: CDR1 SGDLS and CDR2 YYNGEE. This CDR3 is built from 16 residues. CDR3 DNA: TGTGCCAGCAGCGTAGGGAGTAGCGGTGGGTACAATGAGCAGTTCTTC. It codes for CASSVGSSGGYNEQFF.

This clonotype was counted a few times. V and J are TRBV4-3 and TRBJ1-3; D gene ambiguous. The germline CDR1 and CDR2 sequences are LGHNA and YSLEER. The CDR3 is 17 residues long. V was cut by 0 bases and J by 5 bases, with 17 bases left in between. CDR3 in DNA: TGCGCCAGCAGCCAAGATATCGGTGTACAGAATCGAAACACCATATATTTT. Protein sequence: CASSQDIGVQNRNTIYF.